This TCR beta chain was retrieved from a study of T cells in Graves' hyperthyroidism and ophthalmopathy. Germline V CDR1 and CDR2: MDHEN, SYDVKM. The V end lost 3 bases, the J end lost 3 bases, and 15 bases lay between the germline ends. The CDR3 has 15 amino acids. Graves' hyperthyroidism was deemed stable given no ophthalmopathy progression within 18 months. In patients aged 18 to 65, hyperthyroidism was newly diagnosed, with duration under 2 months. Diagnoses rested on clinical symptoms, serum thyroxine and TRAb, thyroid ultrasound and orbital computed tomography. PBMCs were sourced from approximately 9 ml fresh peripheral blood. This clonotype was detected many times. The source material, RNA transcripts, was used to amplify TCR beta CDR3 regions. With the HTBI primer set, the TCR CDR3 went through a first round of RT-PCR. TCRdb reprocessed the multiplex PCR reads via MiXCR and lists one record per CDR3 protein. The sample carries 210,000 or so distinct CDR3 sequences, under 20% recorded once.

The sequenced material came from blood. This sequence was found in a man aged 45 to 65 with Graves' hyperthyroidism. The chain employs TRBV28 and TRBJ2-7, with D perhaps given as TRBD1 or TRBD2 (6 bases each). CDR3 in amino acids: CASSFGYREDYEQYF. In nucleotides, the CDR3 is TGTGCCAGCAGTTTCGGTTACAGGGAGGACTACGAGCAGTACTTC.